This record covers a single T cell receptor (beta chain). What it binds is unknown. The study reverse transcribed the entire isolated RNA, so it sequenced expressed TCRB transcripts. There were millions of reads on average in the naive, central memory and regulatory T cell samples. The repertoire was sequenced with immunoSEQ multiplex PCR; TCRdb's copy has only in-frame clones and lacks some. Of more than 350,000 clones listed, about 10% are singletons. The data originate from a study of beta chain features in type 1 diabetes. Study results and caveats: In every one of the four CD4+ subsets, TCRB CDR3s were moderately but significantly shorter in Type 1 diabetes patients. The question of HLA type influencing TCRB rearrangement was one that remained unresolved here.

The receptor's source is a woman between 18 and 30 years old in good health. Sequencing used naive CD4+ T cells from blood.

The CDR3 DNA sequence: TGTGCCAGTTCCGGGACAGGGGTCACAGAGACCCAGTACTTC. Amino acid sequence: CASSGTGVTETQYF. The chain links TRBV18 to TRBJ2-5, with 10 bases fitting TRBD1. CDR1 and CDR2 (germline): KGHSH, LQKENI. This CDR3 region has 14 residues. With V trimmed by 9 bases and J by 4 bases, 8 bases remained unmatched. Full variable domain (remainder filled in from reference TRBV18 and TRBJ2-5): NAGVMQNPRHLVRRRGQEARLRCSPMKGHSHVYWYRQLPEEGLKFMVYLQKENIIDESGMPKERFSAEFPKEGPSILRIQQVVRGDSAAYFCASSGTGVTETQYFGPGTRLLVL.